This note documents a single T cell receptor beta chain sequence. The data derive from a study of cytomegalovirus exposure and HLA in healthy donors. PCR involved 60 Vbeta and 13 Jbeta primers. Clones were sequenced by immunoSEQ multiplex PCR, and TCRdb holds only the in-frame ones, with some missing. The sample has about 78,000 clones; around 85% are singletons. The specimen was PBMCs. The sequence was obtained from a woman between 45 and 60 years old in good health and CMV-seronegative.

In DNA form, the CDR3 reads TGTGCCAGCAAATATAGCGGGAGTTTCTACAATGAGCAGTTCTTC. Translation gives CASKYSGSFYNEQFF. The chain links TRBV28 to TRBJ2-1; 9 bases are shared with TRBD2. CDR1 and CDR2 from the germline V gene are MDHEN and SYDVKM. There are 15 residues in the CDR3. Germline trimming cut 7 bases from V and 3 bases from J; bases unmatched to any gene: 7.